The source of this T cell receptor beta chain is a study of regulatory T cells in long-lasting Graves disease. In regard to this clonotype: At one end, the junction sequence differs from germline, possibly due to a read error.

Looked up from germline, CDR1 is GTSNPN and CDR2 is SVGIG (reference sequence). The CDR3 has 12 residues. Sample time point: newly diagnosed GD, antithyroid drugs for less than 3 months. Making the TCR library involved RNA that had been extracted from PBMCs. CDR3-region Arm-PCR and iRepertoire HTBI primers produced the TCR beta libraries. TCRdb itself ran the multiplex PCR reads through MiXCR, one entry per CDR3 protein. The table records 530,000 or so distinct CDR3 sequences, roughly 14% of them present only once. This same sample was also part of a study on T cells in Graves' hyperthyroidism and ophthalmopathy. That work states: In the analysis, a 13 V-J model separated ophthalmopathy from stable hyperthyroidism.

The TCR originated in a man aged 30 to 39 with Graves disease. The chain carries TRBV30 and TRBJ1-1, with D hard to call. The sequencing used peripheral blood mononuclear cells (PBMCs), collected at new diagnosis, from a patient treated with antithyroid drugs. The CDR3 coding sequence is TGTACCTGGAGATCAAAGGACGGTGAAGCTTTCTTT. Translation: CTWRSKDGEAFF.